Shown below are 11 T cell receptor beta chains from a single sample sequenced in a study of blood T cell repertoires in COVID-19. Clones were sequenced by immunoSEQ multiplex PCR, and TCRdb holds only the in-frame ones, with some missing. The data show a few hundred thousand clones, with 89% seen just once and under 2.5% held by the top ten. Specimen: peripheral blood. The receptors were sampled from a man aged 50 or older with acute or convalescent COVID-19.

This CDR3 reads CASSVGAGGMVNSPLHF. Here the CDR3 DNA reads TGTGCCAGCAGCGTAGGAGCAGGGGGCATGGTGAATTCACCCCTCCACTTT. The chain employs TRBV9 and TRBJ1-6; TRBD1 agrees at 8 bases. The ends lost 0 bases at V and 7 bases at J; junction bases unmatched: 9. This CDR3 region has 17 residues. CDR1 is SGDLS and CDR2 is YYNGEE in the germline V gene.

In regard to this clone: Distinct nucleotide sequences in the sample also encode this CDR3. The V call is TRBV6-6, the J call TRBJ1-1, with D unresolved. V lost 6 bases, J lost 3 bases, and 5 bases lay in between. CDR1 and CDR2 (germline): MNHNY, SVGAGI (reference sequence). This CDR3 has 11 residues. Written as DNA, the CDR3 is TGTGCCAGCAGCTCTTACACTGAAGCTTTCTTT. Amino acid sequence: CASSSYTEAFF.

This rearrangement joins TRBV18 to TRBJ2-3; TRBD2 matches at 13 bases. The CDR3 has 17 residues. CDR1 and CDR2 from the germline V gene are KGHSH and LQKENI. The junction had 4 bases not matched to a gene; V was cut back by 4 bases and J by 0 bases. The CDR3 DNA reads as TGTGCCAGCTCACTCGGACTAGCGGGGGCTAGCACAGATACGCAGTATTTT. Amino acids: CASSLGLAGASTDTQYF.

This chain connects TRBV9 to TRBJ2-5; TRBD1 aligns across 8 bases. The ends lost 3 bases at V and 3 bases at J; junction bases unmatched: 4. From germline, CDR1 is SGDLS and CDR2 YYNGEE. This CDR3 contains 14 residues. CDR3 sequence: CASSATGGEETQYF. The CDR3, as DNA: TGTGCCAGCAGCGCCACAGGGGGTGAAGAGACCCAGTACTTC.

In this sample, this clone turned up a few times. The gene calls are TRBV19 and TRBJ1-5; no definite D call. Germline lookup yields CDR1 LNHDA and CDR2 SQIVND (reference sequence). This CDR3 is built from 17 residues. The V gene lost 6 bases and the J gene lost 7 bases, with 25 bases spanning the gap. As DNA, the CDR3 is TGTGCCAGTAGCCTTAACACCGGTTTCCCCACGGGGCAGCCCCAGCATTTT. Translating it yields CASSLNTGFPTGQPQHF.

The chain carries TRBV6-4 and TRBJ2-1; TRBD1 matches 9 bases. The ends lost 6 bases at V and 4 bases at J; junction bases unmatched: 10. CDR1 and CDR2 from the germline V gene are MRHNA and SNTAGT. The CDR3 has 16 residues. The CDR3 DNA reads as TGTGCCAGCAGCCTAGACCGGGACAGGGCATACAATGAGCAGTTCTTC. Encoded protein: CASSLDRDRAYNEQFF.

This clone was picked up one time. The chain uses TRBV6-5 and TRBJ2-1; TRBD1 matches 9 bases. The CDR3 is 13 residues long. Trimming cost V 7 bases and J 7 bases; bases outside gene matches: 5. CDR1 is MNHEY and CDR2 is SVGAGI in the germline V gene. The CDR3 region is CASISDRGNEQFF. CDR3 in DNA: TGTGCCAGCATCTCGGACAGGGGAAATGAGCAGTTCTTC.

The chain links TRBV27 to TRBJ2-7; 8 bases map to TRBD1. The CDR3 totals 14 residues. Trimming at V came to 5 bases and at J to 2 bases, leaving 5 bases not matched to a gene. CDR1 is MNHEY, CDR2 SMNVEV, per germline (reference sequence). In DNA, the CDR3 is TGTGCCAGCAGTCCGTGGACAGGGACCTACGAGCAGTACTTC. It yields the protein CASSPWTGTYEQYF.

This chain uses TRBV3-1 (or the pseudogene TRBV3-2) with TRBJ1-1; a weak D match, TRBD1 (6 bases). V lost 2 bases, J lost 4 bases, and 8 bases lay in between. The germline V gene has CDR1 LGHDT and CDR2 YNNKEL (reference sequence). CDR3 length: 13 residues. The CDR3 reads CASSQQGSTEAFF. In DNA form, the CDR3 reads TGTGCCAGCAGCCAACAGGGGTCCACTGAAGCTTTCTTT.

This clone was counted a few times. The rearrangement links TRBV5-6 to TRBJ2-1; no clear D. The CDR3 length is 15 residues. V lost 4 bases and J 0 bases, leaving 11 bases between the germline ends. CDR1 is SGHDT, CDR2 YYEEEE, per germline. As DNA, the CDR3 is TGTGCCAGCAGCCGCGTCTCCTACTCCTACAATGAGCAGTTCTTC. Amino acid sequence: CASSRVSYSYNEQFF.

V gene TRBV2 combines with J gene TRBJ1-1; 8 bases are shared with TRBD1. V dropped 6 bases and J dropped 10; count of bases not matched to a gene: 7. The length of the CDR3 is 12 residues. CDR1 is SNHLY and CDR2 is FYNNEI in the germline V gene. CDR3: CASSAQGAAAFF. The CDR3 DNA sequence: TGTGCCAGCAGCGCCCAGGGGGCGGCAGCTTTCTTT.